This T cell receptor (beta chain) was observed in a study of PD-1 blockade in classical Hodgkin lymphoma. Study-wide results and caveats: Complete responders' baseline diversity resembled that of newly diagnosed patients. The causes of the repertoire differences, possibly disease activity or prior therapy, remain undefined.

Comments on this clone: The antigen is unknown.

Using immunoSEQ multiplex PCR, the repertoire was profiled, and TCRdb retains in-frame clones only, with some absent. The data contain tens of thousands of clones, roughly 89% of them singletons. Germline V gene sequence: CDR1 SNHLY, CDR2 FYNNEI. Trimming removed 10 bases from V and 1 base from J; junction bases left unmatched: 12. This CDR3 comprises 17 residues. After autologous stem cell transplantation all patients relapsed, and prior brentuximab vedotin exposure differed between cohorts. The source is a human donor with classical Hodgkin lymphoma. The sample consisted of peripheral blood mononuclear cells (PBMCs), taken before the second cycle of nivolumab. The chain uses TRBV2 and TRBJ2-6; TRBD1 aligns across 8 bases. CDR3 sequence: CAKQEFRGPSGANVLTF. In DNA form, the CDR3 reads TGTGCCAAGCAAGAATTCAGGGGGCCTTCTGGGGCCAACGTCCTGACTTTC.